Sequencing of this TCR beta chain was carried out in a study of T cell responses to AZD1222 COVID-19 vaccine. Study-level background: Both about-4-week and about-12-week second-dose recipients were combined.

Method: immunoSEQ multiplex PCR; TCRdb's copy keeps in-frame clones and lacks some. This sample has 100,000 to 150,000 clones, with 85% to 90% found just once. Study-wide results and caveats: Close to half of all spike-specific TCRs reportedly target regions of the variants that are unmutated. Increases in Spike-specific TCR breadth and depth were seen after two AZD1222 doses.

This CDR3 spans 14 amino acids. Trimming at V came to 8 bases and at J to 7 bases, leaving 10 bases not matched to a gene. CDR1 and CDR2 (germline): WNHNN, SYGVQD (reference sequence). With regard to this clone: No antigen is known for it.

The source of this sequence is an adult in good health. V is TRBV10-1 and J is TRBJ2-1, with 8 bases identical to TRBD2. The sample in question was peripheral blood, obtained on day 0 of AZD1222 vaccination. The CDR3 region has the DNA TGCGCCAGCTGTCCGGGAGGGCCTGTGAATGAGCAGTTCTTC. Its protein product is CASCPGGPVNEQFF.